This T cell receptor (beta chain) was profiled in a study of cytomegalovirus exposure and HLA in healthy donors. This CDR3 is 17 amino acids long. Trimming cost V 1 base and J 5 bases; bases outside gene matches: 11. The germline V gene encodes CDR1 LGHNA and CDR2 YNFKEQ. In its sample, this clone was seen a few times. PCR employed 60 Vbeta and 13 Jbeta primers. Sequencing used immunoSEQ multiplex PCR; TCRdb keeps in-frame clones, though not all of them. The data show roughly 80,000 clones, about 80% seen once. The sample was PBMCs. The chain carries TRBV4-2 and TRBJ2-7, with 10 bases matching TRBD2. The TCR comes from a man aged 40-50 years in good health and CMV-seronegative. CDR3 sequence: CASSQVGSGGAVNEQYF. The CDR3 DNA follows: TGTGCCAGCAGCCAAGTCGGGAGCGGGGGGGCGGTGAACGAGCAGTACTTC.